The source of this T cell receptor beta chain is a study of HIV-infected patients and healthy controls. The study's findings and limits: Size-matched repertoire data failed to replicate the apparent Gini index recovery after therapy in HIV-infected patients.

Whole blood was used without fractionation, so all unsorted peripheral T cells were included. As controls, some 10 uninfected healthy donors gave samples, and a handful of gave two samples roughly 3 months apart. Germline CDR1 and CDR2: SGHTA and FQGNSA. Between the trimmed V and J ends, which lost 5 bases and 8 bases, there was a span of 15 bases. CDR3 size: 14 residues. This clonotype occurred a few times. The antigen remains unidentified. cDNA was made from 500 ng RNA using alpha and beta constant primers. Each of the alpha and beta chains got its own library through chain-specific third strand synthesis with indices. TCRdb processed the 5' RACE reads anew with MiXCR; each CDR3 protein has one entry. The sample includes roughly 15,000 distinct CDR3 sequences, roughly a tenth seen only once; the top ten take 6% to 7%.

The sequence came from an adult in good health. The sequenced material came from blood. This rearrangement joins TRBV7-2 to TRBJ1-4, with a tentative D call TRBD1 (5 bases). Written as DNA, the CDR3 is TGTGCCAGCAGCGGAACAGGTTCTTTGGAAAAACTGTTTTTT. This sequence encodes CASSGTGSLEKLFF. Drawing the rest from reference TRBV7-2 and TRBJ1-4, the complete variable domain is GAGVSQSPSNKVTEKGKDVELRCDPISGHTALYWYRQSLGQGLEFLIYFQGNSAPDKSGLPSDRFSAERTGGSVSTLTIQRTQQEDSAVYLCASSGTGSLEKLFFGSGTQLSVL.